This T cell receptor beta chain came from a study of T cells in Graves' hyperthyroidism and ophthalmopathy. The V gene's germline CDR1 is SGDLS and CDR2 YYNGEE. V was shortened by 4 bases and J by 4 bases, with 17 bases between the two germline ends. The CDR3 loop spans 15 amino acids. On this clonotype: The antigen is unknown.

Amplification targeted TCR beta CDR3 regions from RNA transcripts. The HTBI primer set served for first-round RT-PCR of the TCR CDR3. Via MiXCR, TCRdb re-called the multiplex PCR reads, giving one row per CDR3 protein. The table has 550,000 to 700,000 distinct CDR3 sequences, under 15% seen once. Study conclusions and caveats: Model predictions of ophthalmopathy came a median around 6.5 months before onset.

Ophthalmopathy patients had moderate-to-severe active disease, CAS ≥3, NOSPECS ≥4, and disease duration under 3 months. The chain is built from TRBV9 and TRBJ2-5; D may be TRBD1 or TRBD2 (5 bases each). Sequences were obtained from blood. The sequence came from a woman aged 35 to 49 with Graves' ophthalmopathy. DNA for the CDR3: TGTGCCAGCAGCAAACAAGGTGGGGGTCCAGAGACCCAGTACTTC. As protein: CASSKQGGGPETQYF. Filled out from reference TRBV9 and TRBJ2-5, the complete variable domain reads DSGVTQTPKHLITATGQRVTLRCSPRSGDLSVYWYQQSLDQGLQFLIQYYNGEERAKGNILERFSAQQFPDLHSELNLSSLELGDSALYFCASSKQGGGPETQYFGPGTRLLVL.